This T cell receptor beta chain emerged from a study of T cells in Graves' hyperthyroidism and ophthalmopathy. Absence of ophthalmopathy progression within 18 months defined stable Graves' hyperthyroidism. Hyperthyroidism patients were newly diagnosed, had disease duration under 2 months, and were aged 18 to 65 years. Researchers amplified the TCR beta CDR3 regions from RNA transcripts. TCR CDR3 regions were first amplified by RT-PCR with HTBI primers. Via MiXCR, TCRdb re-called the multiplex PCR reads, giving one row per CDR3 protein. There are roughly 100,000 distinct CDR3 sequences in the sample; roughly half occur only once, and roughly 26% lies in the top ten. The germline V gene has CDR1 SNHLY and CDR2 FYNNEI. The CDR3 runs to 16 residues. V was trimmed by 6 bases and J by 3 bases, leaving 21 bases between them. Study-wide results and limits: Most thyroid clonotypes that were expanded above 0.001 also turned up in blood. Ophthalmopathy was separated from stable hyperthyroidism by a 13 V-J model.

Points on this clonotype: The antigen is unknown.

What was sequenced was blood. The clonotype originates from a woman aged 40 to 50 with Graves' hyperthyroidism. The chain is built from TRBV2 and TRBJ2-7; TRBD1 or TRBD2 may be the D gene (6 bases each). The DNA for the CDR3 is TGTGCCAGCAGAACTGAAGTAGGAGGGGGTCTCTACGAGCAGTACTTC. This sequence encodes CASRTEVGGGLYEQYF. The variable domain in full, completed from reference TRBV2 and TRBJ2-7, reads EPEVTQTPSHQVTQMGQEVILRCVPISNHLYFYWYRQILGQKVEFLVSFYNNEISEKSEIFDDQFSVERPDGSNFTLKIRSTKLEDSAMYFCASRTEVGGGLYEQYFGPGTRLTVT.